This TCR beta chain was recorded in a study of T cells in Graves' hyperthyroidism and ophthalmopathy. The V and J ends lost 2 bases and 10 bases respectively, with 8 bases between them. This CDR3 has 11 residues. The investigators amplified TCR beta CDR3 regions from RNA transcripts. Researchers ran a first-round RT-PCR on the TCR CDR3 using the HTBI primer set. Each CDR3 protein is one row after TCRdb ran MiXCR on the multiplex PCR reads. The data contain under 350,000 distinct CDR3 sequences, about 20% of them singletons. This clonotype was detected ten times or more. The source material was blood. The chain combines TRBV12-3 or TRBV12-4 with TRBJ1-1; unclear D gene. The clonotype was recovered from a woman between 50 and 59 years old with Graves' hyperthyroidism. The CDR3 nucleotides are TGTGCCAGCAGTTTACGTAGCGGAGCTTTCTTT. It encodes CASSLRSGAFF.